This TCR beta chain appears in the sequencing data of a study of T cell repertoires in cytomegalovirus infection. Study context: Public TCR beta signatures provided an indication of both CMV infection and a matching HLA type.

Study-wide results and limits: Dominant in the ex vivo response were TCR beta clonotypes restricted by HLA-C and specific for CMV.

TCRdb re-called the reads through MiXCR, storing one row per CDR3 protein. The sample records some 800,000 distinct CDR3 sequences, approximately 32% being singletons. Germline values: CDR1 SNHLY, CDR2 FYNNEI. V shed 6 bases and J 4 bases; nucleotides not matched to a gene: 11. This CDR3 is built from 15 residues. Only a few counts were recorded for this clonotype. Antigen unknown. The receptor was isolated from a human donor in good health (CMV status not recorded). Some clones in this sample may be carry-over from other donors' samples. This sample comprised cultured CD8+ T cells from PBMCs, obtained from culture after CMV antigen stimulation. The chain links TRBV2 to TRBJ2-7; 8 bases fit TRBD2. The CDR3 sequence: CASRGIGGALYEQYF. The CDR3, as DNA: TGTGCCAGCAGGGGAATCGGGGGGGCCTTGTACGAGCAGTACTTC. The variable domain in full, completed from reference TRBV2 and TRBJ2-7, reads EPEVTQTPSHQVTQMGQEVILRCVPISNHLYFYWYRQILGQKVEFLVSFYNNEISEKSEIFDDQFSVERPDGSNFTLKIRSTKLEDSAMYFCASRGIGGALYEQYFGPGTRLTVT.